This T cell receptor (beta chain) stems from a study of blood T cell repertoires in COVID-19. Turning to the study itself: Specimens from acute and convalescent COVID-19 originated in the United States, Italy and Spain. Nucleic acid was either cDNA or gDNA, and it came from T cells, B-cell-depleted T cells, or PBMCs.

As handled by the study authors: By means of reference gene primer amplification, nucleated cell counts were estimated. Sequencing used immunoSEQ multiplex PCR; TCRdb keeps in-frame clones, though not all of them. V, J and clone size derive from that table, while D and trimming were established from the DNA sequence. This sample has 110,000 to 150,000 clones; 79% occur once, and the top ten carry 8.6%. There are 15 residues in the CDR3. Germline V gives CDR1 LGHDT, CDR2 YNNKEL (reference sequence). The ends lost 4 bases at V and 6 bases at J; junction bases unmatched: 8. The V and J genes are TRBV3-1 (or the pseudogene TRBV3-2) and TRBJ2-1; 8 nucleotides line up with TRBD2. The sequenced sample consisted of peripheral blood. The receptor comes from a man in his forties or fifties with active or convalescent COVID-19. The CDR3 DNA is TGTGCCAGCAGCCGTTCTGGCCTAGCGGGCAATGAGCAGTTCTTC. Protein: CASSRSGLAGNEQFF.